This is a list of T cell receptor beta chains from one sample in a study of shared clonotypes between healthy human individuals. Repertoires were generated with immunoSEQ multiplex PCR, while TCRdb's copy carries only in-frame clones and drops some. The sample holds 550,000 to 800,000 clones; around 72% are singletons and the top ten take over 1.5%. The sample was memory CD4+ T cells sorted from blood. Receptors were obtained from a woman in her twenties or thirties in good health. CDR3s include the opening cysteine and the closing phenylalanine or tryptophan. D genes are given only for firm matches. Not all rows give a size; the values are once, few, many and, for expanded clones, a class.

NA	TRBV5-4	TRBJ2-5	TRBD2	CASSFGGGTGETQYF	TGTGCCAGCAGCTTCGGCGGGGGGACCGGCGAGACCCAGTACTTC
NA	TRBV28	TRBJ1-5	TRBD1	CASSLSGGQPQHF	TGTGCCAGCAGTTTATCAGGGGGTCAGCCCCAGCATTTT
NA	TRBV2	TRBJ2-1	TRBD2	CASSIASGREYEQFF	TGTGCCAGCAGTATAGCTAGCGGGAGGGAATATGAGCAGTTCTTC
once	TRBV10-3	TRBJ2-3	NA	CAISEGRGGTDTQYF	TGTGCCATCAGTGAAGGCCGGGGAGGCACAGATACGCAGTATTTT
NA	TRBV19	TRBJ1-1	NA	CASSFPGHAKGTEAFF	TGTGCCAGTAGTTTCCCGGGACACGCTAAGGGGACTGAAGCTTTCTTT
once	TRBV2	TRBJ2-1	TRBD2	CASSGTRGHNEQFF	TGTGCCAGCAGTGGGACTAGGGGCCACAATGAGCAGTTCTTC
NA	TRBV10-2	TRBJ1-4	TRBD1	CASSDPHTGGGEKLFF	TGCGCCAGCAGTGACCCCCATACAGGGGGAGGTGAAAAACTGTTTTTT
NA	TRBV4-1	TRBJ2-7	NA	CASSQDSQLFYEQYF	TGCGCCAGCAGCCAAGATTCCCAGTTATTCTACGAGCAGTACTTC
NA	TRBV19	TRBJ1-1	TRBD1	CASSTGQAPYTEAFF	TGTGCCAGTAGTACCGGACAGGCCCCCTACACTGAAGCTTTCTTT
NA	TRBV4-1	TRBJ2-5	NA	CASSFRGDQETQYF	TGCGCCAGCAGCTTCCGGGGCGACCAAGAGACCCAGTACTTC
NA	TRBV19	TRBJ2-4	NA	CASSSGAKNIQYF	TGTGCCAGTAGTTCGGGAGCCAAAAACATTCAGTACTTC
NA	TRBV5-4	TRBJ2-3	TRBD1	CASSGTGTEGTDTQYF	TGTGCCAGCAGCGGTACCGGGACAGAAGGCACAGATACGCAGTATTTT
NA	TRBV28	TRBJ2-7	NA	CASTSTRRGTYEQYF	TGTGCCAGCACTTCCACTCGAAGAGGAACCTACGAGCAGTACTTC
NA	TRBV11-3	TRBJ2-7	NA	CASSRERDGIYEQYF	TGTGCCAGCAGCCGCGAACGGGACGGGATCTACGAGCAGTACTTC
NA	TRBV7-2	TRBJ2-5	NA	CASSIDREGTQYF	TGTGCCAGCAGCATAGACCGAGAGGGGACCCAGTACTTC
NA	TRBV18	TRBJ2-7	TRBD2	CASSRVAGVKGYEQYF	TGTGCCAGCTCACGCGTAGCGGGAGTAAAGGGTTACGAGCAGTACTTC
NA	TRBV6-5	TRBJ2-1	NA	CASSSGIANNEQFF	TGTGCCAGCAGTTCGGGGATAGCCAACAATGAGCAGTTCTTC
NA	TRBV10-3	TRBJ2-5	NA	CAISELKETQYF	TGTGCCATCAGTGAGTTGAAAGAGACCCAGTACTTC
few	TRBV5-1	TRBJ1-1	NA	CASSLGVNTEAFF	TGCGCCAGCAGCTTGGGAGTGAACACTGAAGCTTTCTTT
NA	TRBV5-8	TRBJ2-3	NA	CASSSTAGRYDTQYF	TGTGCCAGCAGCTCTACGGCGGGGAGATACGATACGCAGTATTTT
many	TRBV5-4	TRBJ1-2	TRBD1	CASSLGFGQGADYGYTF	TGTGCCAGCAGCTTGGGTTTTGGGCAGGGGGCCGACTATGGCTACACCTTC
NA	TRBV6-5	TRBJ2-1	TRBD2	CASRVAGGTYNEQFF	TGTGCCAGCAGAGTAGCGGGAGGGACCTACAATGAGCAGTTCTTC
NA	TRBV28	TRBJ2-7	TRBD2	CASRGTSANSYEQYF	TGTGCCAGCAGGGGGACTAGCGCTAATTCCTACGAGCAGTACTTC
NA	TRBV30	TRBJ2-3	NA	CAWSGDLAYTDTQYF	TGTGCCTGGAGTGGGGACCTCGCCTACACAGATACGCAGTATTTT
NA	TRBV30	TRBJ2-2	TRBD2	CAWQAGTGAGELFF	TGTGCCTGGCAAGCGGGAACCGGCGCCGGGGAGCTGTTTTTT
NA	TRBV5-1	TRBJ2-3	TRBD2	CASSLGTSSSTDTQYF	TGCGCCAGCAGCTTGGGGACTAGTTCTTCCACAGATACGCAGTATTTT
NA	TRBV28	TRBJ1-1	TRBD1	CASSSRQGLGAFF	TGTGCCAGCAGTTCAAGACAGGGTCTCGGAGCTTTCTTT
NA	TRBV6-5	TRBJ2-7	NA	CASSSYRQTAYEQYF	TGTGCCAGCAGTTCCTATCGGCAAACCGCCTACGAGCAGTACTTC
NA	TRBV7-6	TRBJ2-1	TRBD2	CASSLTSGSANEQFF	TGTGCCAGCAGCTTAACTAGCGGGAGTGCAAATGAGCAGTTCTTC
NA	TRBV2	TRBJ2-7	TRBD2	CASSEGLAGYEQYF	TGTGCCAGCAGTGAAGGACTAGCTGGCTACGAGCAGTACTTC
few	TRBV5-4	TRBJ1-5	NA	CASSLKVEGLGNQPQHF	TGTGCCAGCAGCTTGAAGGTTGAGGGGCTCGGCAATCAGCCCCAGCATTTT
NA	TRBV28	TRBJ2-1	TRBD2	CASSKLAGGPGVLFF	TGTGCCAGCAGTAAACTAGCGGGAGGGCCGGGGGTCCTCTTCTTC
NA	TRBV14	TRBJ2-6	NA	CASSQGGAGANVLTF	TGTGCCAGCAGCCAAGGGGGGGCTGGGGCCAACGTCCTGACTTTC
few	TRBV5-1	TRBJ2-1	TRBD2	CASSAGLAGSPYNEQFF	TGCGCCAGCAGCGCCGGACTAGCGGGGAGTCCCTACAATGAGCAGTTCTTC
NA	TRBV5-4	TRBJ1-3	NA	CASSRDTSGNTIYF	TGTGCCAGCAGCCGAGACACCTCTGGAAACACCATATATTTT
many	TRBV19	TRBJ2-1	TRBD2	CASSYSGSLHEQFF	TGTGCCAGTAGTTACAGCGGGAGTCTCCATGAGCAGTTCTTC
NA	TRBV28	TRBJ2-1	TRBD1	CASSSHSKSRGSRSYNEQFF	TGTGCCAGCAGTTCCCATTCTAAGAGCAGGGGGTCGAGGTCCTACAATGAGCAGTTCTTC
NA	TRBV6-1	TRBJ2-3	NA	CAIQKTAGADTQYF	TGTGCCATACAAAAAACCGCCGGGGCGGATACGCAGTATTTT
NA	TRBV5-4	TRBJ2-1	TRBD2	CASSLLAGVSSYNEQFF	TGTGCCAGCAGCTTACTAGCGGGAGTGAGCTCCTACAATGAGCAGTTCTTC
NA	TRBV30	TRBJ1-5	NA	CAWSIAWGLNQPQHF	TGTGCCTGGAGTATTGCCTGGGGGCTTAATCAGCCCCAGCATTTT
once	TRBV5-4	TRBJ2-3	NA	CASSSPSGADTQYF	TGTGCCAGCAGCTCACCCTCGGGTGCAGATACGCAGTATTTT
NA	TRBV28	TRBJ2-3	TRBD2	CATVKLGLEWGTQYF	TGTGCCACCGTAAAGTTGGGACTAGAGTGGGGTACGCAGTATTTT
NA	TRBV19	TRBJ1-2	TRBD1	CASSIGTENYGYTF	TGTGCCAGTAGTATCGGGACAGAGAACTATGGCTACACCTTC
NA	TRBV19	TRBJ2-1	TRBD2	CASTPASGSSGEQFF	TGTGCCAGTACCCCGGCTAGCGGTTCTTCAGGGGAGCAGTTCTTC
once	TRBV18	TRBJ2-7	NA	CASSPDQNHEQYF	TGTGCCAGCTCACCGGATCAAAACCACGAGCAGTACTTC
NA	TRBV5-1	TRBJ2-7	NA	CASSLLYLYF	TGCGCCAGCAGCTTGCTGTATTTGTACTTC
NA	TRBV28	TRBJ2-7	TRBD2	CASRAGPWGGSSHEQYF	TGTGCCAGCAGAGCCGGGCCTTGGGGCGGGAGTTCCCACGAGCAGTACTTC
once	TRBV7-2	TRBJ1-5	NA	CASSKRGDQPQHF	TGTGCCAGCAGCAAACGGGGGGACCAGCCCCAGCATTTT
NA	TRBV15	TRBJ2-3	NA	CATSRGGPAGTQYF	TGTGCCACCAGCAGAGGGGGACCCGCAGGGACGCAGTATTTT
NA	TRBV5-1	TRBJ1-1	TRBD1	CASSLTDRGGLNTEAFF	TGCGCCAGCAGCTTGACCGACAGGGGGGGATTGAACACTGAAGCTTTCTTT
NA	TRBV7-2	TRBJ2-1	NA	CASSWQAGGYNEQFF	TGTGCCAGCAGCTGGCAAGCTGGGGGCTACAATGAGCAGTTCTTC
NA	TRBV18	TRBJ2-7	NA	CASSPETGGGYEQYF	TGTGCCAGCTCACCGGAGACAGGAGGGGGCTACGAGCAGTACTTC
medium-sized	TRBV11-2	TRBJ1-4	NA	CASSPRAQRNEKLFF	TGTGCCAGCAGCCCTCGGGCACAGAGGAATGAAAAACTGTTTTTT
NA	TRBV7-7	TRBJ1-5	NA	CASRQSRDPNHQPQHF	TGTGCCAGCAGACAAAGCAGGGACCCCAATCATCAGCCCCAGCATTTT